This TCR beta chain was identified in a study of shared clonotypes between healthy human individuals. This clone came up once. The CDR3 is 15 residues long. The germline V gene encodes CDR1 SGHRS and CDR2 YFSETQ. The V segment lost 8 bases and the J segment 2 bases; nucleotides outside the gene matches: 11. A split of CD4+ cells into CD45RA+ naive and CD45RA-negative memory subsets was performed. Generated by immunoSEQ multiplex PCR, the TCRdb table keeps only in-frame clones and is missing some. The table records roughly 1,500,000 clones, 98% of them present only once. The rearrangement joins TRBV5-1 to TRBJ2-3; 7 bases are a match to TRBD1. The TCR originated in a man aged 30-40 years in good health. Sequenced input: naive CD4+ T cells sorted from blood. Subset here: CD45RA+ positively selected. CDR3 nucleotides: TGCGCCAGTAAGACAGGGACAACTAACACAGATACGCAGTATTTT. This gives the protein CASKTGTTNTDTQYF. Filled out from reference TRBV5-1 and TRBJ2-3, the complete variable domain reads KAGVTQTPRYLIKTRGQQVTLSCSPISGHRSVSWYQQTPGQGLQFLFEYFSETQRNKGNFPGRFSGRQFSNSRSEMNVSTLELGDSALYLCASKTGTTNTDTQYFGPGTRLTVL.